The 3 T cell receptor beta chains reported below all come from one sample, sequenced in a study of blood T cell repertoires in COVID-19. Data came from immunoSEQ multiplex PCR; TCRdb stores just in-frame clones and leaves some out. The sample lists 400,000 to 550,000 clones; roughly 91% were seen once. The sequencing input was peripheral blood. The receptors stem from a woman aged 25-40 years with acute or convalescent COVID-19.

This chain joins TRBV10-2 and TRBJ2-5; weak D call: TRBD1 (5 bases). V lost 0 bases and J 3 bases, leaving 8 bases between the germline ends. Germline CDR1 reads WSHSY; CDR2 reads SAAADI. The CDR3 spans 14 residues. The CDR3 reads CASSESNRKETQYF. In nucleotides, the CDR3 is TGCGCCAGCAGTGAGTCGAACAGGAAAGAGACCCAGTACTTC.

This sequence joins TRBV4-1 and TRBJ2-7; no firm D call. Germline V gene sequence: CDR1 MGHRA, CDR2 YSYEKL. Trimming shortened V by 2 bases and J by 2 bases, and 13 bases separated the two germline ends. This CDR3 is built from 15 residues. The CDR3 region is CASSQFPAETYEQYF. The CDR3 nucleotides read TGCGCCAGCAGCCAATTTCCGGCGGAGACCTACGAGCAGTACTTC.

This clone is a singleton in its sample. This rearrangement joins TRBV5-4 to TRBJ1-2; TRBD1 is a possible D gene (5 bases). The germline V gene has CDR1 SGHNT and CDR2 YYREEE (reference sequence). There are 14 residues in the CDR3. V dropped 2 bases and J dropped 4 bases, with 12 bases sitting between them. The CDR3 here is CASSFGGGIYGYTF. CDR3 nucleotides: TGTGCCAGCAGCTTCGGGGGAGGTATCTATGGCTACACCTTC.